The 9 T cell receptor beta chains in this list originate from one sample, sequenced in a study of blood T cell repertoires in COVID-19. Sequenced by immunoSEQ multiplex PCR; TCRdb stores in-frame clones only, minus some. The data contain about 88,000 clones, 87% of them singletons. Material: peripheral blood. The receptors here all came from a male donor with acute or convalescent COVID-19.

V gene TRBV3-1 (or the pseudogene TRBV3-2) combines with J gene TRBJ1-2; 10 bases map to TRBD1. V was clipped by 3 bases and J by 6 bases; unmatched bases: 7. This CDR3 region has 15 residues. The germline V gene encodes CDR1 LGHDT and CDR2 YNNKEL (reference sequence). In DNA form, the CDR3 reads TGTGCCAGCAGCCATTCGGGACAGGGGAACGATGGCTACACCTTC. It is translated as CASSHSGQGNDGYTF.

V and J are TRBV2 and TRBJ2-5; D is perhaps TRBD2 (6 bases). Trimming removed 6 bases at V and 5 bases at J, with 19 bases between. CDR3 size: 15 residues. Germline CDR1 SNHLY, CDR2 FYNNEI. The CDR3: CASRPSVERGETQYF. The CDR3 DNA reads TGTGCCAGCAGACCGTCGGTCGAACGGGGGGAGACCCAGTACTTC.

This chain uses TRBV6-5 with TRBJ2-7; the match to TRBD1 covers 8 bases. The germline gives CDR1 MNHEY, CDR2 SVGAGI. The CDR3 length is 14 residues. The trim removed 0 bases at V and 5 bases at J, leaving 3 bases unmatched. The CDR3 here is CASSYSDRGHEQYF. The CDR3 DNA follows: TGTGCCAGCAGTTACTCAGACAGGGGTCACGAGCAGTACTTC.

The V call is TRBV15, the J call TRBJ2-2; 7 bases are a match to TRBD1. CDR1 and CDR2 from the germline V gene are LNHNV and YYDKDF (reference sequence). Trimming at V came to 1 base and at J to 4 bases, leaving 3 bases not matched to a gene. This CDR3 region has 15 residues. The CDR3 nucleotides are TGTGCCACCAGCAGAGGGGGACAGAGCACCGGGGAGCTGTTTTTT. It translates to CATSRGGQSTGELFF.

This chain uses TRBV27 with TRBJ1-5, with 7 nucleotides matching TRBD1. CDR1 is MNHEY, CDR2 SMNVEV, per germline (reference sequence). This CDR3 is built from 15 residues. J lost 5 bases, V lost 6 bases, and 10 bases had no gene match. CDR3 sequence reads: CASRPQGNVDQPQHF. The CDR3 nucleotides read TGTGCCAGCAGACCACAGGGGAATGTGGATCAGCCCCAGCATTTT.

V usage is TRBV2 and J usage is TRBJ1-5; TRBD1 matches at 8 bases. This CDR3 is built from 16 residues. Germline CDR1 SNHLY, CDR2 FYNNEI. V lost 4 bases and J lost 5; bases outside the gene matches: 10. The CDR3: CASSAEGQGWDQPQHF. The CDR3 DNA reads TGTGCCAGCAGTGCAGAAGGACAGGGCTGGGATCAGCCCCAGCATTTT.

V usage is TRBV19 and J usage is TRBJ2-7, with D possibly matching TRBD1 (5 bases). CDR3 length equals 13 residues. Germline loops: CDR1 LNHDA, CDR2 SQIVND (reference sequence). The V gene lost 7 bases and the J gene lost 6 bases, with 16 bases spanning the gap. Here the CDR3 reads CASTPWAGSEQYF. CDR3 nucleotide sequence: TGTGCCAGTACCCCCTGGGCAGGGTCCGAGCAGTACTTC.

The chain uses TRBV7-2 and TRBJ2-7; TRBD2 matches 10 bases. Germline CDR1 is SGHTA and CDR2 is FQGNSA. V dropped 3 bases and J dropped 5; count of bases not matched to a gene: 4. This CDR3 spans 14 amino acids. CDR3 amino acids: CASSFPGLANEQYF. The CDR3 bases are TGTGCCAGCAGCTTTCCGGGACTAGCGAACGAGCAGTACTTC.

The chain combines TRBV19 with TRBJ1-5, with a possible D match to TRBD1 (5 bases). The germline V gene encodes CDR1 LNHDA and CDR2 SQIVND (reference sequence). Trimming removed 5 bases from V and 3 bases from J, with 17 bases in between. The CDR3 sequence is 16 residues long. CDR3 DNA: TGTGCCAGTAGTTCTCAGGCAGGGTTTCCCAATCAGCCCCAGCATTTT. Translation gives CASSSQAGFPNQPQHF.